The 6 T cell receptor beta chains in this list originate from one sample, sequenced in a study of cytomegalovirus exposure and HLA in healthy donors. In the PCR, 60 Vbeta and 13 Jbeta primers were used. Profiled with immunoSEQ multiplex PCR; TCRdb holds only in-frame clones, not every one. The sample includes 50,000 to 70,000 clones, under 90% of them seen just once. Sequencing was performed on PBMCs. These receptors came from a woman in her 40s in good health and CMV-seronegative.

This clone showed up just once. The CDR3 bases are TGTGCCAGCAAACGGGTCGGGTCCTACGAGCAGTACTTC. It codes for CASKRVGSYEQYF. This rearrangement joins TRBV28 to TRBJ2-7; D unresolved. V lost 7 bases and J 1 base, leaving 11 bases between the germline ends. Germline CDR1 MDHEN, CDR2 SYDVKM. The CDR3 runs 13 residues.

The chain joins TRBV10-3 to TRBJ1-2; 9 positions agree with TRBD1. The CDR3 is 14 amino acids. Germline CDR1 is ENHRY and CDR2 is SYGVKD. The junction had 5 bases not matched to a gene; V was cut back by 4 bases and J by 5 bases. This CDR3 is CAISGSGTGYGYTF. CDR3 coding DNA: TGTGCCATCAGTGGGTCTGGGACAGGGTATGGCTACACCTTC.

This chain uses TRBV28 with TRBJ2-1; TRBD1 is a possible D gene (6 bases). The CDR3 consists of 14 residues. V was shortened by 5 bases and J by 5 bases, with 13 bases between the two germline ends. Germline values: CDR1 MDHEN, CDR2 SYDVKM. Here the CDR3 DNA reads TGTGCCAGCAGTCGAACGGACAGACACAATGAGCAGTTCTTC. Translated: CASSRTDRHNEQFF.

The chain uses TRBV5-5 and TRBJ2-7; perhaps TRBD2 as D (6 bases). The CDR3 runs 15 residues. Between the trimmed V and J ends, which lost 0 bases and 0 bases, there was a span of 10 bases. The germline V gene has CDR1 SGHKS and CDR2 YYEKEE (reference sequence). CDR3 sequence: CASSLELAASYEQYF. DNA for the CDR3: TGTGCCAGCAGCTTGGAACTAGCCGCCTCCTACGAGCAGTACTTC.

CDR3 sequence: CASRRQGASYGYTF. In nucleotides, the CDR3 is TGTGCCAGCAGGAGACAGGGGGCTAGCTATGGCTACACCTTC. This chain connects TRBV28 to TRBJ1-2; 10 bases are shared with TRBD1. V lost 6 bases to trimming and J lost 4 bases; unmatched junction nucleotides: 5. Germline V gene lookup returns CDR1 MDHEN and CDR2 SYDVKM. The CDR3 totals 14 residues.

The gene calls are TRBV12-1 and TRBJ1-2. TRBV12-1 is marked as a pseudogene. This CDR3 is 13 amino acids long. CDR3 sequence (DNA): TGTGCCAGCAGCTTTATTCAGAGGAGGGACTACACCTTC. It is translated as CASSFIQRRDYTF.